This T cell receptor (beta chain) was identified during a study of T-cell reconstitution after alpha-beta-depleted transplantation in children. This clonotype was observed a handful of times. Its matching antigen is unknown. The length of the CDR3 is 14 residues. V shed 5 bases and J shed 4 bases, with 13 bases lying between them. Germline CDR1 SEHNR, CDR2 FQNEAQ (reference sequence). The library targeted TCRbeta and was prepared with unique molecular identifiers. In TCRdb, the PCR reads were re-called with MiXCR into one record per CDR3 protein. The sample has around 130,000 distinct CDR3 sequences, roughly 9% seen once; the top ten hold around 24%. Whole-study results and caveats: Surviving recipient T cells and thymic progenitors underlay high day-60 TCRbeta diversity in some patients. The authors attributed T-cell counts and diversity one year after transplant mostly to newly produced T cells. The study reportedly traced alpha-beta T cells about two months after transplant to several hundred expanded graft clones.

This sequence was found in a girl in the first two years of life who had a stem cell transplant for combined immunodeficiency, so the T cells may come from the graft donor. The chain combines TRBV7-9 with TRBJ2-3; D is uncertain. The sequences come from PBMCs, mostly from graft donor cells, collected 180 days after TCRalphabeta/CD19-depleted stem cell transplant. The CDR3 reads CASSTPTEPDTQYF. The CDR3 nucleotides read TGTGCCAGCAGCACCCCAACGGAGCCAGATACGCAGTATTTT.